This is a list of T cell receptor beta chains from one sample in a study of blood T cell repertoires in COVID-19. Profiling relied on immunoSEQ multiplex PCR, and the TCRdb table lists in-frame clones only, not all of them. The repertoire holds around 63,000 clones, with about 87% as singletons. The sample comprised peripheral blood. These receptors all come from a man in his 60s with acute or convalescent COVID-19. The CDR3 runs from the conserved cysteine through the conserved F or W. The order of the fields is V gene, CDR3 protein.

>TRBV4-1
CASSPTTYRDRGRDTQYF
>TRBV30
CAWSYFGTGYNTEAFF
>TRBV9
CASSVGPGGLSNYGYTF
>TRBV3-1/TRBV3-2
CASSYLAGAGGEQYF
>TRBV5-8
CASSRTGTGYPYEQYF
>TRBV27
CASSQQQGNTGELFF
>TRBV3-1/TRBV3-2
CASSQGGIGGLSTDTQYF
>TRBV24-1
CATEDLTGTSYTF
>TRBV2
CASRDPIDRDEQFF
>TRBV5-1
CASSLAPRTSGSYEQYF
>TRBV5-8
CASSRGQGLPYEQYF
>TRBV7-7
CASSLERGYGEETQYF
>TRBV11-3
CASSLRGYDTEAFF
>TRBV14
CASSQGRGVYEQYF
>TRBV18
CASSPYSNEQYF
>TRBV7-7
CASSLGGAGWETQYF
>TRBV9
CASSPGQGSNQPQHF
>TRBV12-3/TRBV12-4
CASSLSGVGGYTF
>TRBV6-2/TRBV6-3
CASSYAGSVDTQYF
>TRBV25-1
CASSEGQGSNYGYTF
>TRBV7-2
CASRDTGGGKLFF
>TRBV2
CASKNNGGVDYGYTF
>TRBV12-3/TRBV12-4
CASSASGEQFF
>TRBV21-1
CASSKGDRDYGYTF
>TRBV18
CASSPPAGHNEQFF
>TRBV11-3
CASSLTQLHEQFF
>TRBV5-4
CASSASGGSYEQYF
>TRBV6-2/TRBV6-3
CASSKTGGNQPQHF
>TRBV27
CASSLPSGSSTDTQYF
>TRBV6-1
CASSGAFRGSGNTIYF
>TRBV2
CASKDSRKTQYF
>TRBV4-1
CASSQRHSGGGETQYF
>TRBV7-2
CASSLGYRVTTNEKLFF
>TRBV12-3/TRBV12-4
CASRGQGFQPQHF
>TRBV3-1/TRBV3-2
CASSRNDRGSEAFF
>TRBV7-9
CASSDDRGSTGELFF
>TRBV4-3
CASSPSSGLGYGYTF
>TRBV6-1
CASSATGGQGFFYSGNTIYF
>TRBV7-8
CASSSHRDSEQYF
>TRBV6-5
CASSYGAAEMNTEAFF
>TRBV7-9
CASSPSGNSPLHF
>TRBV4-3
CASSQEAGGLPATNEKLFF
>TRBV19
CASSIGQGGSLNQPQHF
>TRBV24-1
CATSDYRTDTQYF
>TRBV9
CASSGGGSTDTQYF
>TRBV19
CASTSGHALNTEAFF
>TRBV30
CGGGEEKLFF